Listed below are T cell receptor beta chains from one sample, sequenced in a study of CD8 T cells in ankylosing spondylitis. TCRdb fed the 5' RACE reads into MiXCR, producing one record per CDR3 protein. The sample lists 350,000 to 550,000 distinct CDR3 sequences; 25% to 30% were seen once. Sequenced: blood, either unsorted or a sorted T cell fraction (not recorded which). The source of these receptors is a male donor with ankylosing spondylitis. Each CDR3 is given with its conserved first and last residue. Expanded clones are given a class, and other clones once, few, many or no size at all.

TRBJ2-3 17 TRBV18 . CASSPTSGRAVTDTQYF
TRBJ1-2 15 TRBV5-1 few CASSLGTGANYGYTF
TRBJ2-1 15 TRBV7-8 . CASSLAGDSYNEQFF
TRBJ1-1 15 TRBV7-9 . CASNSRAGLNTEAFF
TRBJ1-1 15 TRBV29-1 . CSVEVAGTMNTEAFF
TRBJ1-5 12 TRBV14 . CASSQKGQPQHF
TRBJ2-7 14 TRBV7-2 . CASSPPNPTYEQYF
TRBJ2-3 14 TRBV6-1 few CASSRTGFTDTQYF
TRBJ1-3 13 TRBV4-2 once CASTRDSGNTIYF
TRBJ1-1 13 TRBV25-1 few CASSELGGTEAFF
TRBJ1-5 12 TRBV3-1 . CASSRFNQPQHF
TRBJ2-1 13 TRBV20-1 few CSAEEADYNEQFF
TRBJ1-5 15 TRBV7-2 few CASSVRDRLNQPQHF
TRBJ2-5 13 TRBV29-1 few CSVPRGKQETQYF
TRBJ1-1 11 TRBV2 few CASTGYTEAFF
TRBJ2-5 14 TRBV10-3 . CAIRGTGDTETQYF
TRBJ2-1 18 TRBV20-1 many CSAPSGLAGGRSFYEQFF
TRBJ2-2 14 TRBV5-6 . CASRTGGFAGELFF
TRBJ1-5 13 TRBV2 few CASRDRDNQPQHF
TRBJ2-3 16 TRBV20-1 . CSARAPAWLSTDTQYF
TRBJ2-1 16 TRBV7-2 few CASRSLAGDSYNEQFF
TRBJ1-2 14 TRBV20-1 . CSARDLATWDGYTF
TRBJ1-5 13 TRBV6-1 few CASSQGDFQPQHF
TRBJ2-1 17 TRBV3-1 few CASSFLTTWSSYNEQFF
TRBJ1-4 16 TRBV20-1 few CSASGLLRSTNEKLFF
TRBJ2-1 17 TRBV4-2 . CASSQDRTGGGYNEQFF
TRBJ1-2 13 TRBV11-3 . CASSLQRDRVYTF
TRBJ1-5 15 TRBV10-2 few CASTVGTGGYQPQHF
TRBJ2-1 11 TRBV7-2 . CASSLVVEQFF
TRBJ2-2 14 TRBV9 . CASSPGTVLGELFF
TRBJ2-5 13 TRBV9 . CASSVGLQETQYF
TRBJ1-1 14 TRBV7-9 . CASKKGGLDTEAFF
TRBJ1-1 12 TRBV20-1 . CSARGSIAEAFF
TRBJ1-2 13 TRBV5-1 few CASRLGLLYGYTF
TRBJ1-1 13 TRBV20-1 . CSARTGLGTEAFF
TRBJ1-1 12 TRBV10-2 few CASSAGRAEAFF
TRBJ2-7 17 TRBV24-1 few CATSDPSGTGKLNEQYF
TRBJ2-3 15 TRBV20-1 many CSARVPGRYTDTQYF
TRBJ2-3 16 TRBV7-2 . CASSLIRASKTDTQYF
TRBJ1-5 15 TRBV12-3/TRBV12-4 few CASGTEKSRDQPQHF
TRBJ2-3 14 TRBV20-1 few CSAILRASTDTQYF
TRBJ2-7 14 TRBV20-1 once CSAFLGLGFDRQYF
TRBJ2-5 16 TRBV12-3/TRBV12-4 . CASRLGLAGGRETQYF
TRBJ2-1 16 TRBV4-2 . CASSQARLAGQNEQFF
TRBJ2-2 14 TRBV2 few CASSELPATGELFF
TRBJ1-3 15 TRBV7-2 few CASSLESGSGNTIYF
TRBJ2-2 17 TRBV20-1 . CSARAPPGRVNTGELFF
TRBJ1-1 11 TRBV20-1 . CSAKRQMEAFF
TRBJ1-4 15 TRBV29-1 . CSVAGTGATNEKLFF
TRBJ2-3 13 TRBV5-1 few CASSLRQEDTQYF
TRBJ1-3 15 TRBV6-1 . CASNPRGLGGNTIYF
TRBJ1-6 13 TRBV20-1 few CSARERLTSPLHF
TRBJ2-5 16 TRBV15 . CATSRGGSGSGETQYF
TRBJ1-5 13 TRBV11-2 . CASSPYLDQPQHF
TRBJ1-1 16 TRBV7-9 . CASNPRLTGLNIEAFF
TRBJ1-1 14 TRBV7-2 . CASYKGGSNTEAFF
TRBJ2-1 15 TRBV24-1 . CATSDLTGRGNEQFF
TRBJ1-3 14 TRBV7-9 once CASSMTWGGNTIYF
TRBJ1-2 15 TRBV6-2/TRBV6-3 few CASSKGQGIWMGYTF
TRBJ1-1 15 TRBV2 . CASTNTGGGNTEAFF